This T cell receptor beta chain comes out of a study of a mutant IDH1 vaccine in newly diagnosed glioma. Study as a whole: Weeks 1, 3, 5, 7, 11, 15, 19 and 23 were when patients received their eight vaccinations. In some groups vaccination began 4-6 weeks post-radiotherapy; others received it with temozolomide.

The time point was: week 23, last vaccination. A 20-mer mutant IDH1 peptide at 300 ug was injected subcutaneously with topical imiquimod. As regards this clone: What it binds is unknown.

TCRdb's copy holds only in-frame clones and misses some; the assay was immunoSEQ multiplex PCR. The sample lists fewer than 35,000 clones; approximately 88% were seen once. The V and J ends lost 4 bases and 1 base respectively, with 10 bases between them. Per germline, CDR1 SGHAT and CDR2 FQNNGV. CDR3 length: 14 amino acids. Sequenced here: PBMCs, sampled from a glioma patient whose treatment included an IDH1 peptide vaccine. The TCR was taken from a man aged 35-49 years with glioma. This chain uses TRBV11-2 with TRBJ1-1; D gene ambiguous. For the CDR3, the DNA is TGTGCCAGCAGCTACACGGCGGGGAACACTGAAGCTTTCTTT. It yields the protein CASSYTAGNTEAFF. The full variable domain, rest sourced from reference TRBV11-2 and TRBJ1-1, is EAGVAQSPRYKIIEKRQSVAFWCNPISGHATLYWYQQILGQGPKLLIQFQNNGVVDDSQLPKDRFSAERLKGVDSTLKIQPAKLEDSAVYLCASSYTAGNTEAFFGQGTRLTVV.